This section outlines one T cell receptor beta chain sequence together with its context. The antigen is not known. The data were taken from a study of T cell responses to AZD1222 COVID-19 vaccine. Across the whole study: Second doses at about 4 or about 12 weeks were pooled. Study-level results: The reported proportion of spike-specific TCRs targeting unmutated variant regions was nearly half.

Sequencing used immunoSEQ multiplex PCR; TCRdb keeps in-frame clones, though not all of them. The sample yields roughly 110,000 clones, approximately 90% seen once. V was clipped by 2 bases and J by 5 bases, with 15 bases between them. CDR1 is MNHEY and CDR2 is SVGEGT in the germline V gene. This CDR3 is 15 amino acids long. The source of this sequence is an adult in good health. J is TRBJ2-5 and V is TRBV6-2 or TRBV6-3; possibly TRBD2 for D (6 bases). Specimen: peripheral blood, collected on day 0 of AZD1222 vaccination. The CDR3 loop is CASSYVRRGGETQYF. The CDR3 nucleotides are TGTGCCAGCAGTTACGTCCGGCGGGGCGGGGAGACCCAGTACTTC.